A selection of T cell receptor beta chains follows, all from one sample in a study of blood T cell repertoires in COVID-19. Repertoires were generated with immunoSEQ multiplex PCR, while TCRdb's copy carries only in-frame clones and drops some. The table has about 200,000 clones, 88% seen once; the top ten hold around 1.5%. The sample consisted of peripheral blood. The origin of the receptors is a man aged 18 to 35 with active or convalescent COVID-19. The CDR3 runs from the conserved cysteine through the conserved F or W. The D gene is left open where the match is weak. Some rows have no size entry. The others give once, few or many, or a class for an expanded clone.

clone_size	v_call	j_call	d_call	cdr3_nt	cdr3_aa
few	TRBV24-1	TRBJ1-3	-	TGTGCCACCAGTGATTGGGGGGTTGGAAACACCATATATTTT	CATSDWGVGNTIYF
-	TRBV4-3	TRBJ2-1	TRBD2	TGCGCCAGCAGCCAAGAACTAGCGGGAGAGTTTGCCTACAATGAGCAGTTCTTC	CASSQELAGEFAYNEQFF
-	TRBV9	TRBJ2-2	TRBD1	TGTGCCAGCAGCGTAGACTGGGACAGGGGCACCGGGGAGCTGTTTTTT	CASSVDWDRGTGELFF
few	TRBV27	TRBJ2-7	-	TGTGCCAGCAGCCCGCAGGGGAGTAGGTCTTTCTACGAGCAGTACTTC	CASSPQGSRSFYEQYF
-	TRBV3-1/TRBV3-2	TRBJ2-3	TRBD1	TGTGCCAGCAGCCAAAGACAGGGTGCGGCAGATACGCAGTATTTT	CASSQRQGAADTQYF
-	TRBV7-6	TRBJ2-1	TRBD2	TGTGCCAGCAGCTTAGTCCTAGCGGGAGATAATGAGCAGTTCTTC	CASSLVLAGDNEQFF
-	TRBV5-1	TRBJ2-1	TRBD2	TGCGCCAGCAGCTTGGGGGCTAGCGGAAACTACAATGAGCAGTTCTTC	CASSLGASGNYNEQFF
-	TRBV29-1	TRBJ2-7	TRBD2	TGCAGCGCCGCAAGGGGCGGGGGGGCATACGAGCAGTACTTC	CSAARGGGAYEQYF
-	TRBV12-3/TRBV12-4	TRBJ1-2	-	TGTGCCAGCAGTTTAGGAGCTAACTATGGCTACACCTTC	CASSLGANYGYTF
-	TRBV4-2	TRBJ2-7	TRBD1	TGTGCCAGCAGCAGAGGGACAGGACCCTCCTACGAGCAGTACTTC	CASSRGTGPSYEQYF
-	TRBV7-8	TRBJ1-5	-	TGTGCCAGCAGCCCCACAGGGTCCCGCAATCAGCCCCAGCATTTT	CASSPTGSRNQPQHF
-	TRBV12-3/TRBV12-4	TRBJ2-2	-	TGTGCCAGCAGTTACAGGTTGGGGGAGCTGTTTTTT	CASSYRLGELFF
-	TRBV6-5	TRBJ1-2	TRBD1	TGTGCCAGCAGTTTGGGACAGGGGGCTTCTGGCTACACCTTC	CASSLGQGASGYTF
-	TRBV6-1	TRBJ1-2	-	TGTGCCAGCAGTGAAGCGGGGGGGCGCACTGGCTACACCTTC	CASSEAGGRTGYTF